Below are 24 T cell receptor beta chains sequenced from a single sample in a study of T cell responses to AZD1222 COVID-19 vaccine (dated by TCRdb to the early 2020s). Receptor libraries were prepared by the immunoSEQ multiplex PCR assay. Entries here come from immuneACCESS through TCRdb and include only in-frame sequences with V and J called. Some clones fail to appear in such tables; in the studies checked, an unresolved V gene covers under half of the shortfall, and the cause of the remainder is unknown. For this sample the table gives under 150,000 clones, of which 89% were detected only once. Roughly 8.9% of the sample lies in the top ten. This specimen's time point label, interpreted: about 28 days (+/-7) after the second vaccine dose. This specimen was peripheral blood, taken 28 days after the second AZD1222 dose. Receptors originate from an adult who received the AZD1222 COVID-19 vaccine.

This chain uses TRBV7-8 with TRBJ2-2; perhaps D is TRBD1 or TRBD2 (5 bases each). Looked up from germline, CDR1 is SGHVS and CDR2 is FQNEAQ. The CDR3 runs to 13 residues. V was clipped by 5 bases and J by 7 bases, with 11 bases between them. The CDR3 reads CASSPGPGGELFF. The CDR3 region has the DNA TGTGCCAGCAGCCCGGGACCCGGCGGGGAGCTGTTTTTT.

V gene TRBV5-6 combines with J gene TRBJ1-6; D gene ambiguous. Germline V gives CDR1 SGHDT, CDR2 YYEEEE. Trimming shortened V by 2 bases and J by 5 bases, and 17 bases separated the two germline ends. This CDR3 is 17 amino acids long. CDR3 in amino acids: CASSFATGVGNNSPLHF. CDR3 in DNA: TGTGCCAGCAGCTTTGCAACTGGGGTAGGGAATAATTCACCCCTCCACTTT.

The chain combines TRBV7-8 with TRBJ2-5; D not certain. The CDR3 spans 14 residues. CDR1 is SGHVS, CDR2 FQNEAQ, per germline. Trimming shortened V by 0 bases and J by 5 bases, and 10 bases separated the two germline ends. The CDR3 coding sequence is TGTGCCAGCAGCTTAGCGGTGGGCGCGGAGACCCAGTACTTC. Protein: CASSLAVGAETQYF.

V gene TRBV7-3 combines with J gene TRBJ1-1, with a weak D call TRBD1 (5 bases). V was shortened by 0 bases and J by 4 bases, with 12 bases between the two germline ends. CDR1 SGHTA and CDR2 FQGTGA come from the germline V gene. This CDR3 region has 15 residues. CDR3 bases: TGTGCCAGCAGCTTAACGGCCAGGGAGCCCACTGAAGCTTTCTTT. Translating it yields CASSLTAREPTEAFF.

The chain has TRBV4-1 and TRBJ2-1, with D possibly TRBD2 on 6 matching bases. The CDR3 has 16 amino acids. Between the trimmed V and J ends, which lost 4 bases and 1 base, there was a span of 14 bases. The germline CDR1 and CDR2 sequences are MGHRA and YSYEKL. CDR3 nucleotides: TGCGCCAGCAGCCTCCCCGGGACTTTATCCTACAATGAGCAGTTCTTC. The encoded protein is CASSLPGTLSYNEQFF.

Only one count was recorded for this clone. The chain combines TRBV10-1 with TRBJ2-5, with 8 bases that match TRBD1. Germline loops: CDR1 WNHNN, CDR2 SYGVQD (reference sequence). The V and J ends lost 3 bases and 5 bases, in that order; junction bases with no gene match: 8. The CDR3 runs to 15 residues. The CDR3 DNA reads TGCGCCAGCAGTGACCCCGGGACAGGAGGGGAGACCCAGTACTTC. The encoded protein is CASSDPGTGGETQYF.

The rearrangement uses TRBV5-8 and TRBJ2-2; unclear D gene. This CDR3 is 18 amino acids long. Trimming took off 2 bases at V and 5 bases at J, with 22 bases between the two ends. The V gene's germline CDR1 is SGHTS and CDR2 YDEGEE. The DNA of the CDR3 is TGTGCCAGCAGCTTAAGACTCGTCGGTTCGGGCGTTACCGGGGAGCTGTTTTTT. Translating gives CASSLRLVGSGVTGELFF.

The chain combines TRBV12-5 with TRBJ2-1; D is perhaps TRBD1 (6 bases). The V and J ends lost 7 bases and 10 bases respectively, with 11 bases between them. Germline V gene lookup returns CDR1 LGHNT and CDR2 FRNRAP. This CDR3 has 11 residues. The CDR3 protein is CASVQGTEQFF. The CDR3 DNA sequence: TGTGCTAGTGTCCAGGGGACCGAGCAGTTCTTC.

This clone occurred a few times. V is TRBV16 and J is TRBJ1-3, with a possible D match to TRBD1 (6 bases). Germline lookup yields CDR1 KGHSY and CDR2 FQNENV. The CDR3 length is 15 residues. V shed 4 bases and J shed 5 bases, with 15 bases lying between them. The chain's CDR3 is CASSPHGGGRNTIYF. DNA of the CDR3: TGTGCCAGCAGCCCGCACGGGGGGGGCCGAAACACCATATATTTT.

This chain connects TRBV6-5 to TRBJ1-1, with TRBD1 as a possible D gene (5 bases). With 8 bases removed from V and 1 base from J, the gap between germline ends came to 14 bases. The CDR3 extends over 14 amino acids. Germline CDR1 MNHEY, CDR2 SVGAGI. The CDR3 DNA reads as TGTGCCAGCCGCTGGGGACGGAGGAACACTGAAGCTTTCTTT. Its translation is CASRWGRRNTEAFF.

This clone showed up just a few times. The CDR3 DNA reads TGTGCCAGCAGCGTAGTCGTGGCCAGGGCTCGCTATGGCTACACCTTC. It translates to CASSVVVARARYGYTF. The chain has TRBV9 and TRBJ1-2; maybe TRBD1 (5 bases). Per the germline V gene, CDR1 is SGDLS and CDR2 is YYNGEE. Trimming removed 0 bases at V and 4 bases at J, with 16 bases between. The CDR3 extends over 16 amino acids. The whole variable domain, filled in from reference TRBV9 and TRBJ1-2, reads DSGVTQTPKHLITATGQRVTLRCSPRSGDLSVYWYQQSLDQGLQFLIQYYNGEERAKGNILERFSAQQFPDLHSELNLSSLELGDSALYFCASSVVVARARYGYTFGSGTRLTVV.

The chain employs TRBV6-1 and TRBJ1-5, with D uncertain. V lost 4 bases and J 5 bases, leaving 18 bases between the germline ends. The germline V gene has CDR1 MNHNS and CDR2 SASEGT. The length of the CDR3 is 16 residues. The CDR3 nucleotides read TGTGCCAGCAGTGTAAATATCGGGGAGTTCCATCAGCCCCAGCATTTT. As protein: CASSVNIGEFHQPQHF.

The chain carries TRBV5-6 and TRBJ2-2; 7 nucleotides agree with TRBD2. Per germline, CDR1 SGHDT and CDR2 YYEEEE. Trimming at V came to 2 bases and at J to 5 bases, leaving 12 bases not matched to a gene. CDR3 length: 17 amino acids. CDR3 in DNA: TGTGCCAGCAGCTTTGCAGGTGAAGCGGGGAAAACCGGGGAGCTGTTTTTT. Its protein is CASSFAGEAGKTGELFF.

The J gene is TRBJ2-1, the V gene TRBV12-5, with 7 bases that match TRBD1. Germline V lookup: CDR1 LGHNT, CDR2 FRNRAP. The CDR3 spans 15 residues. J gave up 8 bases and V 1 base, and 8 bases lay outside the gene matches. CDR3 residues: CASGLGQGGWDEQFF. The CDR3 DNA is TGTGCTAGTGGTTTGGGACAGGGTGGATGGGATGAGCAGTTCTTC.

The chain combines TRBV18 with TRBJ2-7, with D perhaps matching TRBD1 (6 bases). Trimming took off 3 bases at V and 7 bases at J, with 19 bases between the two ends. CDR3 length: 15 amino acids. Germline-derived CDR1 and CDR2 are KGHSH and LQKENI. Written as DNA, the CDR3 is TGTGCCAGCTCACCTTCGGAGGACAGAGACTATGAGCAGTACTTC. It yields the protein CASSPSEDRDYEQYF.

This chain links TRBV2 with TRBJ2-1; no firm D call. From germline, CDR1 is SNHLY and CDR2 FYNNEI. The CDR3 sequence is 12 residues long. The V end lost 3 bases, the J end lost 8 bases, and 8 bases lay between the germline ends. Here the CDR3 reads CASSDMWDEQFF. The CDR3, as DNA: TGTGCCAGCAGTGACATGTGGGATGAGCAGTTCTTC.

This rearrangement joins TRBV19 to TRBJ1-1, with a tentative D call TRBD1 (5 bases). Germline assignment: CDR1 LNHDA and CDR2 SQIVND (reference sequence). This CDR3 contains 14 residues. Trimming cost V 2 bases and J 2 bases, with 9 bases left between them. The CDR3 sequence is CASSIKGLNTEAFF. The DNA of the CDR3 is TGTGCCAGTAGTATAAAGGGACTCAACACTGAAGCTTTCTTT.

The chain couples TRBV11-3 to TRBJ2-3; D uncertain. V lost 1 base to trimming and J lost 2 bases, with 10 bases between them. CDR3 length equals 15 residues. Germline CDR1 is SGHNT and CDR2 is YENEEA. The CDR3 DNA is TGTGCCAGCAGCTTAGGGGTTGCCCCCACAGATACGCAGTATTTT. The encoded protein is CASSLGVAPTDTQYF.

This chain links TRBV7-6 with TRBJ2-1; D is possibly TRBD1 (6 bases). V lost 0 bases and J lost 2, with 17 bases in between. Germline V gene sequence: CDR1 SGHVS, CDR2 FNYEAQ. The CDR3 length is 18 residues. The CDR3 is CASSLASERGIPYNEQFF. The CDR3 DNA reads as TGTGCCAGCAGCTTAGCCTCCGAAAGGGGGATACCCTACAATGAGCAGTTCTTC.

This clone was seen just once. The chain links TRBV19 to TRBJ2-3; 8 nucleotides match TRBD1. Per the germline V gene, CDR1 is LNHDA and CDR2 is SQIVND (reference sequence). V lost 7 bases to trimming and J lost 7 bases; unmatched junction nucleotides: 13. This CDR3 region has 15 residues. The CDR3 loop reads CASNLPGQAANTQYF. The CDR3 DNA reads as TGTGCCAGTAATTTACCGGGACAGGCTGCAAATACGCAGTATTTT.

The rearrangement links TRBV5-8 to TRBJ2-5; TRBD2 matches 8 bases. The V and J ends lost 4 bases and 6 bases, in that order; junction bases with no gene match: 5. From germline, CDR1 is SGHTS and CDR2 YDEGEE. The CDR3 covers 13 residues. The DNA for the CDR3 is TGTGCCAGCAGCCGACGACTAGCGAAGACCCAGTACTTC. Translated, it gives CASSRRLAKTQYF.

The chain uses TRBV20-1 and TRBJ1-1; D is perhaps TRBD1 (5 bases). Trimming removed 3 bases at V and 4 bases at J, with 15 bases between. The CDR3 sequence is 14 residues long. Germline lookup yields CDR1 DFQATT and CDR2 SNEGSKA (reference sequence). This chain's CDR3 is CSASKGARSTEAFF. The CDR3 DNA sequence: TGCAGTGCTAGTAAAGGGGCCCGGAGCACTGAAGCTTTCTTT.

This sequence joins TRBV19 and TRBJ2-3; D may correspond to TRBD1 or TRBD2 (5 bases each). The V gene lost 11 bases and the J gene lost 5 bases, with 17 bases spanning the gap. CDR1 and CDR2 (germline): LNHDA, SQIVND (reference sequence). The CDR3 sequence is 13 residues long. CDR3 amino acids: CAAGRGAGDTQYF. Written as DNA, the CDR3 is TGTGCCGCCGGCCGAGGGGCCGGAGATACGCAGTATTTT.

CDR3 bases: TGTGCCAGCAGCTTGTGGGGGAGCCGGGGCAGGGGCACTGAAGCTTTCTTT. Its protein is CASSLWGSRGRGTEAFF. The chain carries TRBV5-5 and TRBJ1-1; D is perhaps TRBD1 (6 bases). Germline assignment: CDR1 SGHKS and CDR2 YYEKEE (reference sequence). The V and J ends lost 1 base and 4 bases respectively, with 20 bases between them. This CDR3 region has 17 residues. The full variable domain, rest sourced from reference TRBV5-5 and TRBJ1-1, is DAGVTQSPTHLIKTRGQQVTLRCSPISGHKSVSWYQQVLGQGPQFIFQYYEKEERGRGNFPDRFSARQFPNYSSELNVNALLLGDSALYLCASSLWGSRGRGTEAFFGQGTRLTVV.